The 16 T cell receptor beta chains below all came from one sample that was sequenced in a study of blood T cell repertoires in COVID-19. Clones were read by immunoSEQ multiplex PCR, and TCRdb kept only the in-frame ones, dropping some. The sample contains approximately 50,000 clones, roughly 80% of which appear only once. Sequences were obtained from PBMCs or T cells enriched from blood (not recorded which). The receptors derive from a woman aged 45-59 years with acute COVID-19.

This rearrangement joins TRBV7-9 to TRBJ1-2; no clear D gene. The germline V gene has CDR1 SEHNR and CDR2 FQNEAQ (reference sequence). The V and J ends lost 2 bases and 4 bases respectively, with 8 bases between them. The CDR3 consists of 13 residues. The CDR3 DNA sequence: TGTGCCAGCAGCTTACCAGGCACCTATGGCTACACCTTC. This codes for CASSLPGTYGYTF.

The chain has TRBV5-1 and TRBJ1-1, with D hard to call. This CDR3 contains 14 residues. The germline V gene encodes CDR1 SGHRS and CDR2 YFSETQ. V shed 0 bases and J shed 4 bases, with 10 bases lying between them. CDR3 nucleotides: TGCGCCAGCAGCTTGGGAGGCGTGACCACTGAAGCTTTCTTT. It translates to CASSLGGVTTEAFF.

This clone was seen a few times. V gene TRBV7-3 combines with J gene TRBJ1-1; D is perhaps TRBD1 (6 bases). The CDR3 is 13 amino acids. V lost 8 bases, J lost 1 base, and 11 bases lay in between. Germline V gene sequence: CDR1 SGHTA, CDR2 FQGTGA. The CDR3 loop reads CASRGQPNTEAFF. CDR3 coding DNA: TGTGCCAGCCGCGGACAGCCGAACACTGAAGCTTTCTTT.

CDR3 in DNA: TGTGCCACTACCCCTGGGGGCCTCCGAAAGGGGAACACTGAAGCTTTCTTT. Its protein is CATTPGGLRKGNTEAFF. This sequence joins TRBV15 and TRBJ1-1; TRBD1 might be the D (6 bases). Germline-derived CDR1 and CDR2 are LNHNV and YYDKDF (reference sequence). This CDR3 spans 17 amino acids. V dropped 9 bases and J dropped 1 base, with 24 bases sitting between them.

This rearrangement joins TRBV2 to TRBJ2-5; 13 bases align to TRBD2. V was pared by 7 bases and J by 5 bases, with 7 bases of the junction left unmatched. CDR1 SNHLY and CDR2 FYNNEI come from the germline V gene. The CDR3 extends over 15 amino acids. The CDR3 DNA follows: TGTGCCAGCAAAGGACTAGCGGGGGCTCAGGAGACCCAGTACTTC. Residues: CASKGLAGAQETQYF. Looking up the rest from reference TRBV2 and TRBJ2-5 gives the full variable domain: EPEVTQTPSHQVTQMGQEVILRCVPISNHLYFYWYRQILGQKVEFLVSFYNNEISEKSEIFDDQFSVERPDGSNFTLKIRSTKLEDSAMYFCASKGLAGAQETQYFGPGTRLLVL.

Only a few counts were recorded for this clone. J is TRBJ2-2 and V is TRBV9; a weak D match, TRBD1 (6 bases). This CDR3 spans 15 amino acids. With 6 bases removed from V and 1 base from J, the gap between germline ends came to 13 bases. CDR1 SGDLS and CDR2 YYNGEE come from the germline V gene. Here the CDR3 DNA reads TGTGCCAGCAACCCGGGGACATTGAACACCGGGGAGCTGTTTTTT. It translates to CASNPGTLNTGELFF.

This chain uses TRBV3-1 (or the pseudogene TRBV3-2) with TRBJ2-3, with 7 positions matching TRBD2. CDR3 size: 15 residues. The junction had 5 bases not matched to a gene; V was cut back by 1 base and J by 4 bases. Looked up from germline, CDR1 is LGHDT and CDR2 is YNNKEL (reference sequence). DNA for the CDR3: TGTGCCAGCAGCCAAGTTGCTAGCGGACCAGATACGCAGTATTTT. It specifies CASSQVASGPDTQYF.

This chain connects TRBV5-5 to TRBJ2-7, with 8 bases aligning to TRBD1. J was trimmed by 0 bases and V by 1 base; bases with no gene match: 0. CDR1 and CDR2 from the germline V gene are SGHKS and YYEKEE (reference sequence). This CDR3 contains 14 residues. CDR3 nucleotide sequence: TGTGCCAGCAGCTTGCAGGGGGCCTCCTACGAGCAGTACTTC. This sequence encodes CASSLQGASYEQYF.

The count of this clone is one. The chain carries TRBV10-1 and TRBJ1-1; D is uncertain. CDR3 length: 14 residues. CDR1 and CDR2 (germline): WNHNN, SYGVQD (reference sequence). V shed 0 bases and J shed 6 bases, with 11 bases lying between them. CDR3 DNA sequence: TGCGCCAGCAGTGAGTCTAAGGGAGCTTCTGAAGCTTTCTTT. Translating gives CASSESKGASEAFF.

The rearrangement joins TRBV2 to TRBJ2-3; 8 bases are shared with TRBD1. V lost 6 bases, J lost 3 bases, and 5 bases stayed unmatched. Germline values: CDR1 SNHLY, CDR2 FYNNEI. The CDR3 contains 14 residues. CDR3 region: CASSYTGGTDTQYF. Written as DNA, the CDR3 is TGTGCCAGCAGCTATACAGGGGGGACAGATACGCAGTATTTT.

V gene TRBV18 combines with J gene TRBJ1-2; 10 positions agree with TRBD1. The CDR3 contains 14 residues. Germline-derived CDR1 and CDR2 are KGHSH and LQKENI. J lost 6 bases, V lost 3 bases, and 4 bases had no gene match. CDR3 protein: CASSPGDRGNGYTF. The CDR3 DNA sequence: TGTGCCAGCTCACCGGGGGACAGGGGTAATGGCTACACCTTC.

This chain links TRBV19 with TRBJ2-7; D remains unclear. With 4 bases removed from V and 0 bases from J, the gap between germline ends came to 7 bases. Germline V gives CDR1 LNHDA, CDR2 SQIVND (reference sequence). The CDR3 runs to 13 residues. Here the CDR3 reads CASSTPSSYEQYF. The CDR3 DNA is TGTGCCAGTAGTACACCGAGCTCCTACGAGCAGTACTTC.

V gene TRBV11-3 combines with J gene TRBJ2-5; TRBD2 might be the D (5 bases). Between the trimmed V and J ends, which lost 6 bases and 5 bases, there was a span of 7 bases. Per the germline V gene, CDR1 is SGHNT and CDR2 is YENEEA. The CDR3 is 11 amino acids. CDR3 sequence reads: CASSRRETQYF. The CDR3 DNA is TGTGCCAGCAGTAGGAGGGAGACCCAGTACTTC. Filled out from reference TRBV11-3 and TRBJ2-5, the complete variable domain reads EAGVVQSPRYKIIEKKQPVAFWCNPISGHNTLYWYLQNLGQGPELLIRYENEEAVDDSQLPKDRFSAERLKGVDSTLKIQPAELGDSAVYLCASSRRETQYFGPGTRLLVL.

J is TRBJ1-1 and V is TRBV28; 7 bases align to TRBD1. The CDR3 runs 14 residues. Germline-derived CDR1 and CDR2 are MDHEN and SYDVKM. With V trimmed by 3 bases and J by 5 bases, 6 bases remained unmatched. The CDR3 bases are TGTGCCAGCAGTTTTGACAGGGAAGGGACTGAAGCTTTCTTT. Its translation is CASSFDREGTEAFF.

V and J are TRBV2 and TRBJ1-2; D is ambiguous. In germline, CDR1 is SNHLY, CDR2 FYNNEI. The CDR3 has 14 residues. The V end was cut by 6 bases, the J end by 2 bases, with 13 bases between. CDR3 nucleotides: TGTGCCAGCAGCCAGACGGGTCAGAACTATGGCTACACCTTC. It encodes CASSQTGQNYGYTF.

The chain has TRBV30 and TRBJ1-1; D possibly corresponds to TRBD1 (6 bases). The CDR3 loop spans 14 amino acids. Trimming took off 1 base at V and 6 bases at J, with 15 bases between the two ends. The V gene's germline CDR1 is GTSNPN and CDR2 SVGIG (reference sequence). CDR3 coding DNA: TGTGCCTGGAGTGACAGGGCGGAGAGGCCTGAAGCTTTCTTT. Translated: CAWSDRAERPEAFF.